One and the same sample provided the 13 T cell receptor beta chains below, sequenced in a study of blood T cell repertoires in COVID-19. TCRdb keeps only in-frame clones here, not all; method: immunoSEQ multiplex PCR. This table holds over 400,000 clones, around 90% found once. The sample consisted of peripheral blood. The origin of the receptors is a woman aged 45-59 years with COVID-19, enrolled during active disease.

V is TRBV7-9 and J is TRBJ2-1; 8 bases are a match to TRBD1. Germline V gene lookup returns CDR1 SEHNR and CDR2 FQNEAQ (reference sequence). The CDR3 covers 16 residues. The J segment lost 6 bases and the V segment lost 5 bases, leaving 12 bases of the junction unmatched. The CDR3 nucleotides read TGTGCCAGCAGCCGGACCTCCGGGACAGGATCCAATGAGCAGTTCTTC. Encoded protein: CASSRTSGTGSNEQFF.

V gene TRBV6-2 or TRBV6-3 combines with J gene TRBJ2-7, with 8 bases aligning to TRBD1. The CDR3 has 14 residues. The junction had 4 bases not matched to a gene; V was cut back by 6 bases and J by 0 bases. From germline, CDR1 is MNHEY and CDR2 SVGEGT. CDR3 in DNA: TGTGCCAGCAGCCGGGACAGGAGCTCCTACGAGCAGTACTTC. Translation: CASSRDRSSYEQYF.

This chain joins TRBV19 and TRBJ1-4; D gene unclear. Trimming removed 5 bases at V and 2 bases at J, with 12 bases between. Germline V CDR1 and CDR2: LNHDA, SQIVND (reference sequence). The CDR3 spans 15 residues. CDR3 amino acids: CASSWATGTNEKLFF. Here the CDR3 DNA reads TGTGCCAGTAGTTGGGCTACTGGGACTAATGAAAAACTGTTTTTT.

This clone has a single count. The chain links TRBV7-3 to TRBJ2-1; 9 bases line up with TRBD2. V gave up 0 bases and J gave up 0 bases; unmatched junction bases: 6. The CDR3 has 18 amino acids. Germline V gene lookup returns CDR1 SGHTA and CDR2 FQGTGA. CDR3 sequence reads: CASSLTSGGWSSYNEQFF. DNA for the CDR3: TGTGCCAGCAGCTTAACTAGCGGGGGATGGAGCTCCTACAATGAGCAGTTCTTC. Supplemented by reference TRBV7-3 and TRBJ2-1, the full variable domain reads GAGVSQTPSNKVTEKGKYVELRCDPISGHTALYWYRQSLGQGPEFLIYFQGTGAADDSGLPNDRFFAVRPEGSVSTLKIQRTERGDSAVYLCASSLTSGGWSSYNEQFFGPGTRLTVL.

V gene TRBV9 combines with J gene TRBJ2-3; D call uncertain. The CDR3 consists of 13 residues. The V and J ends lost 4 bases and 5 bases respectively, with 11 bases between them. Germline values: CDR1 SGDLS, CDR2 YYNGEE. The CDR3 DNA sequence: TGTGCCAGCAGCACCTCGGGTGTAGATACGCAGTATTTT. Protein product: CASSTSGVDTQYF.

CDR3: CASSEAKGARGYTF. The CDR3 region has the DNA TGTGCCAGCAGTGAAGCTAAGGGGGCAAGGGGCTACACCTTC. V and J are TRBV2 and TRBJ1-2, with 7 bases lining up with TRBD1. The trim removed 0 bases at V and 8 bases at J, leaving 6 bases unmatched. The germline CDR1 and CDR2 sequences are SNHLY and FYNNEI. This CDR3 is built from 14 residues.

This clone was detected once. The chain combines TRBV5-1 with TRBJ1-1; 9 nucleotides align to TRBD1. Unmatched junction bases numbered 0, after V lost 2 bases and J lost 4 bases. CDR3 length: 13 amino acids. Germline loops: CDR1 SGHRS, CDR2 YFSETQ. In DNA, the CDR3 is TGCGCCAGCAGCTTACAGGGGGCCACTGAAGCTTTCTTT. Protein sequence: CASSLQGATEAFF. Complete variable domain (other parts from reference TRBV5-1 and TRBJ1-1): KAGVTQTPRYLIKTRGQQVTLSCSPISGHRSVSWYQQTPGQGLQFLFEYFSETQRNKGNFPGRFSGRQFSNSRSEMNVSTLELGDSALYLCASSLQGATEAFFGQGTRLTVV.

The chain recombines TRBV20-1 with TRBJ2-5; D assignment may be TRBD1 or TRBD2 (5 bases each). This CDR3 is 13 amino acids long. Germline values: CDR1 DFQATT, CDR2 SNEGSKA (reference sequence). The germline V and J ends were trimmed by 3 bases and 2 bases, with 10 bases remaining between them. The CDR3 nucleotides read TGCAGTGCTAGTGACAGCGGTCAAGAGACCCAGTACTTC. Its protein is CSASDSGQETQYF.

The rearrangement links TRBV6-5 to TRBJ2-5; the match to TRBD1 covers 9 bases. CDR3 length: 16 residues. The J segment lost 5 bases and the V segment lost 0 bases, leaving 7 bases of the junction unmatched. Germline V lookup: CDR1 MNHEY, CDR2 SVGAGI. The CDR3 loop reads CASSYSNRGPGETQYF. CDR3 in DNA: TGTGCCAGCAGTTACTCTAACAGGGGGCCTGGGGAGACCCAGTACTTC.

The rearrangement joins TRBV21-1 to TRBJ1-1; TRBD1, the table's D call, was not compared with the DNA. TRBV21-1 is designated a pseudogene. CDR3 length: 15 amino acids. The CDR3 spells CASSKRQAIYTEAFF. CDR3 DNA: TGTGCCAGCAGCAAACGTCAGGCAATTTACACTGAAGCTTTCTTT.

The J gene is TRBJ2-1, the V gene TRBV21-1; TRBD1 reflects the table's D call only, with no check against the DNA. TRBV21-1 constitutes a pseudogene. The CDR3 loop spans 18 amino acids. CDR3 coding DNA: TGTGCCAGCAGCCCCCCCTTGAGCCGGGCACAGGGCCTCCGGTCTACGTTCTTC. Encoded protein: CASSPPLSRAQGLRSTFF.

This clone has a single count. This rearrangement joins TRBV4-2 to TRBJ1-1, with no clear D. Germline values: CDR1 LGHNA, CDR2 YNFKEQ. Trimming removed 0 bases from V and 7 bases from J, with 12 bases in between. The length of the CDR3 is 14 residues. This CDR3 is CASSQDPSLNEAFF. The CDR3 DNA reads TGTGCCAGCAGCCAAGATCCTAGTCTAAATGAAGCTTTCTTT.

The chain combines TRBV24-1 with TRBJ2-2, with unresolved D. This CDR3 spans 13 amino acids. Germline CDR1 reads KGHDR; CDR2 reads SFDVKD. Trimming stripped 4 bases from V and 8 bases from J, with 10 bases between. The CDR3 here is CATSEISRGELFF. The DNA of the CDR3 is TGTGCCACCAGTGAGATCTCCCGGGGGGAGCTGTTTTTT.